The 20 T cell receptor beta chains in this list originate from one sample, sequenced in a study of blood T cell repertoires in COVID-19. Clones were sequenced by immunoSEQ multiplex PCR, and TCRdb holds only the in-frame ones, with some missing. Of over 55,000 clones in the sample, around 81% are singletons; the top ten hold around 9.6%. The sequenced sample was peripheral blood. The receptors originated from a man older than 75 with COVID-19, enrolled during active disease.

The V call is TRBV5-1, the J call TRBJ1-2; no definite D call. The CDR3 extends over 14 amino acids. Trimming cost V 4 bases and J 0 bases, with 10 bases left between them. The germline V gene encodes CDR1 SGHRS and CDR2 YFSETQ. In DNA form, the CDR3 reads TGCGCCAGCAGCCCTCAGACAACTAACTATGGCTACACCTTC. The encoded protein is CASSPQTTNYGYTF. The complete variable domain, with remaining parts taken from reference TRBV5-1 and TRBJ1-2, reads KAGVTQTPRYLIKTRGQQVTLSCSPISGHRSVSWYQQTPGQGLQFLFEYFSETQRNKGNFPGRFSGRQFSNSRSEMNVSTLELGDSALYLCASSPQTTNYGYTFGSGTRLTVV.

The rearrangement uses TRBV27 and TRBJ2-3; 7 bases map to TRBD2. The germline CDR1 and CDR2 sequences are MNHEY and SMNVEV (reference sequence). Unmatched junction bases numbered 3, after V lost 3 bases and J lost 3 bases. The CDR3 is 14 residues long. The CDR3 DNA follows: TGTGCCAGCAGTTTGCGGGAGATTACAGATACGCAGTATTTT. This codes for CASSLREITDTQYF.

The chain joins TRBV30 to TRBJ1-6; a possible D gene is TRBD1 (6 bases). The CDR3 is made up of 17 amino acids. V was cut by 1 base and J by 0 bases, with 13 bases left in between. Germline V gene sequence: CDR1 GTSNPN, CDR2 SVGIG (reference sequence). This CDR3 reads CAWSGYRASSYNSPLHF. Here the CDR3 DNA reads TGTGCCTGGAGTGGTTACAGGGCTTCCTCCTATAATTCACCCCTCCACTTT.

The CDR3, as DNA: TGTGCCAGCAGTTACCCCTATTCACCCCTCCACTTT. Protein: CASSYPYSPLHF. The V and J genes are TRBV6-5 and TRBJ1-6; D uncertain. Germline CDR1 is MNHEY and CDR2 is SVGAGI. V lost 2 bases and J 8 bases, leaving 4 bases between the germline ends. The CDR3 sequence is 12 residues long.

The CDR3 DNA is TGTGCCAGCAGCCAACGACCAGCGGGATTGACAGATACGCAGTATTTT. It translates to CASSQRPAGLTDTQYF. The gene calls are TRBV3-1 (or the pseudogene TRBV3-2) and TRBJ2-3; 7 bases are a match to TRBD2. Per the germline V gene, CDR1 is LGHDT and CDR2 is YNNKEL (reference sequence). V shed 2 bases, J shed 3 bases, and the junction held 8 bases outside the gene matches. CDR3 length equals 16 residues.

This chain joins TRBV7-2 and TRBJ2-5; the D gene is possibly TRBD2 (5 bases). CDR1 and CDR2 from the germline V gene are SGHTA and FQGNSA. CDR3 length equals 15 residues. Trimming removed 6 bases from V and 1 base from J, with 15 bases in between. CDR3: CASSRAPSFQETQYF. As DNA, the CDR3 is TGTGCCAGCAGTCGGGCCCCTAGCTTCCAAGAGACCCAGTACTTC.

The chain carries TRBV5-1 and TRBJ2-6, with 10 bases lining up with TRBD1. V lost 4 bases to trimming and J lost 3 bases; unmatched junction nucleotides: 4. This CDR3 comprises 16 residues. Looked up from germline, CDR1 is SGHRS and CDR2 is YFSETQ. This CDR3 reads CASSPDRGRGANVLTF. For the CDR3, the DNA is TGCGCCAGCAGCCCTGACAGGGGGCGTGGGGCCAACGTCCTGACTTTC.

The rearrangement links TRBV10-3 to TRBJ1-5, with TRBD1 matching over 9 bases. The CDR3 covers 15 residues. V shed 0 bases and J 6 bases; nucleotides not matched to a gene: 3. The germline gives CDR1 ENHRY, CDR2 SYGVKD. DNA of the CDR3: TGTGCCATCAGTGAGTCGATGACAGGGGGTCAGCCCCAGCATTTT. Protein sequence: CAISESMTGGQPQHF.

The V and J genes are TRBV30 and TRBJ1-1, with D possibly being TRBD1 (5 bases). Germline assignment: CDR1 GTSNPN and CDR2 SVGIG (reference sequence). Deletions cut 4 bases from V and 1 base from J, with 7 bases between. The CDR3 loop spans 12 amino acids. The DNA of the CDR3 is TGTGCCTGGAAGACAGAGAACACTGAAGCTTTCTTT. Protein product: CAWKTENTEAFF. Supplemented by reference TRBV30 and TRBJ1-1, the full variable domain reads SQTIHQWPATLVQPVGSPLSLECTVEGTSNPNLYWYRQAAGRGLQLLFYSVGIGQISSEVPQNLSASRPQDRQFILSSKKLLLSDSGFYLCAWKTENTEAFFGQGTRLTVV.

The V and J genes are TRBV6-1 and TRBJ2-5, with 12 bases fitting TRBD2. The CDR3 covers 15 residues. Per germline, CDR1 MNHNS and CDR2 SASEGT. After removal of 1 base from V and 5 bases from J, the junction contained 2 bases not matched to a gene. The CDR3 DNA sequence: TGTGCCAGCAGTGAAGGGACTAGCGGGAAGGAGACCCAGTACTTC. Its protein product is CASSEGTSGKETQYF.

The V call is TRBV27, the J call TRBJ1-1; D call uncertain. This CDR3 contains 13 residues. Germline loops: CDR1 MNHEY, CDR2 SMNVEV (reference sequence). The V end lost 3 bases, the J end lost 3 bases, and 8 bases lay between the germline ends. CDR3 nucleotides: TGTGCCAGCAGTTTCTACGGGGACACTGAAGCTTTCTTT. Protein product: CASSFYGDTEAFF.

The chain has TRBV27 and TRBJ1-5; maybe TRBD1 (6 bases). Germline V CDR1 and CDR2: MNHEY, SMNVEV (reference sequence). V lost 5 bases and J lost 0, with 11 bases in between. This CDR3 contains 15 residues. The CDR3 nucleotides are TGTGCCAGCAGTACCTACAGGGATAGCAATCAGCCCCAGCATTTT. Its translation: CASSTYRDSNQPQHF.

The chain is built from TRBV5-3 and TRBJ2-7; 10 bases align to TRBD1. TRBV5-3 falls under the ORF class, with uncertain function. V dropped 4 bases and J dropped 2; count of bases not matched to a gene: 9. The CDR3 extends over 16 amino acids. Here the CDR3 DNA reads TGTGCCAGAAGCGTGAGACAGGGGGCTGTCCCCTACGAGCAGTACGTC. Translation: CARSVRQGAVPYEQYV.

The CDR3 here is CASSRTGQTKETEAFF. The CDR3 nucleotides are TGTGCCAGCAGCAGAACGGGACAGACAAAAGAGACTGAAGCTTTCTTT. This sequence joins TRBV28 and TRBJ1-1; 7 bases line up with TRBD1. Germline CDR1 is MDHEN and CDR2 is SYDVKM. CDR3 length equals 16 residues. J gave up 5 bases and V 6 bases, and 15 bases lay outside the gene matches. Full variable domain (missing parts from reference TRBV28 and TRBJ1-1): DVKVTQSSRYLVKRTGEKVFLECVQDMDHENMFWYRQDPGLGLRLIYFSYDVKMKEKGDIPEGYSVSREKKERFSLILESASTNQTSMYLCASSRTGQTKETEAFFGQGTRLTVV.

The chain joins TRBV24-1 to TRBJ2-3; 8 positions match TRBD1. The CDR3 is made up of 16 amino acids. Germline V gene lookup returns CDR1 KGHDR and CDR2 SFDVKD. After removal of 9 bases from V and 1 base from J, the junction contained 11 bases not matched to a gene. The CDR3 DNA reads TGTGCCACCCAAGGGACAGGCCCGAGGGGCACAGATACGCAGTATTTT. It is translated as CATQGTGPRGTDTQYF.

The chain links TRBV5-4 to TRBJ2-7; 8 bases are shared with TRBD1. V was clipped by 3 bases and J by 4 bases; unmatched bases: 6. This CDR3 has 14 residues. CDR1 is SGHNT, CDR2 YYREEE, per germline (reference sequence). The CDR3 DNA follows: TGTGCCAGCAGCTCCGCGCAGGGGGCTTACGAGCAGTACTTC. Its protein product is CASSSAQGAYEQYF.

V usage is TRBV3-1 (or the pseudogene TRBV3-2) and J usage is TRBJ1-3, with TRBD1 as a possible D gene (5 bases). The germline V gene has CDR1 LGHDT and CDR2 YNNKEL (reference sequence). V was pared by 1 base and J by 2 bases, with 15 bases between. This CDR3 is 17 amino acids long. The CDR3: CASSQVELRRAGNTIYF. Here the CDR3 DNA reads TGTGCCAGCAGCCAAGTCGAATTGCGCAGGGCTGGAAACACCATATATTTT.

The chain links TRBV5-1 to TRBJ2-1, with 9 bases aligning to TRBD1. Trimming took 0 bases from V and 4 from J; bases not matched to a gene: 11. The CDR3 sequence is 18 residues long. In germline, CDR1 is SGHRS, CDR2 YFSETQ. DNA of the CDR3: TGCGCCAGCAGCTTGGCCTCACCCAAACAGGGGGCTTACAATGAGCAGTTCTTC. Protein sequence: CASSLASPKQGAYNEQFF. Variable domain in full (rest from reference TRBV5-1 and TRBJ2-1): KAGVTQTPRYLIKTRGQQVTLSCSPISGHRSVSWYQQTPGQGLQFLFEYFSETQRNKGNFPGRFSGRQFSNSRSEMNVSTLELGDSALYLCASSLASPKQGAYNEQFFGPGTRLTVL.

V usage is TRBV12-3 or TRBV12-4 and J usage is TRBJ1-5, with TRBD1 matching 9 bases. The V gene end was trimmed by 5 bases and the J gene end by 9 bases; junction bases not matched to a gene: 5. The CDR3 runs 13 residues. The CDR3 loop is CASSPQGAVPQHF. CDR3 nucleotides: TGTGCCAGCAGTCCACAGGGGGCCGTGCCCCAGCATTTT.

This rearrangement joins TRBV5-6 to TRBJ2-3, with 9 bases that match TRBD2. CDR3 length: 15 residues. V was clipped by 2 bases and J by 2 bases; unmatched bases: 3. The germline CDR1 and CDR2 sequences are SGHDT and YYEEEE. This CDR3 reads CASSLPGLATDTQYF. The CDR3 nucleotides read TGTGCCAGCAGCTTACCGGGACTAGCCACAGATACGCAGTATTTT.